This TCR beta chain originates from a study of blood T cell repertoires in COVID-19. Across the study: Acute and convalescent COVID-19 specimens originated in the United States, Italy and Spain. PBMCs, B-cell-depleted T cells, or T cells were the source of the cDNA or gDNA that made up the material.

Original analysis: Amplification of reference gene primers was used by the study to estimate nucleated cell counts. Repertoires were generated with immunoSEQ multiplex PCR, while TCRdb's copy carries only in-frame clones and drops some. That table gives V, J and clone size, and the DNA gave D and trimming. There are roughly 200,000 clones in the sample; roughly 78% occur only once, and 2.5% to 3% lies in the top ten. The germline CDR1 and CDR2 sequences are SGHTS and YDEGEE. With V trimmed by 4 bases and J by 6 bases, 6 bases remained unmatched. The CDR3 length is 14 residues. The chain joins TRBV5-8 to TRBJ2-7; the match to TRBD1 covers 11 bases. The sequence came from a woman older than 75 with active or convalescent COVID-19. Sequenced sample: peripheral blood. CDR3 nucleotides: TGTGCCAGCAGCCCAGGACAGGGGGCAATCGAGCAGTACTTC. It is translated as CASSPGQGAIEQYF.